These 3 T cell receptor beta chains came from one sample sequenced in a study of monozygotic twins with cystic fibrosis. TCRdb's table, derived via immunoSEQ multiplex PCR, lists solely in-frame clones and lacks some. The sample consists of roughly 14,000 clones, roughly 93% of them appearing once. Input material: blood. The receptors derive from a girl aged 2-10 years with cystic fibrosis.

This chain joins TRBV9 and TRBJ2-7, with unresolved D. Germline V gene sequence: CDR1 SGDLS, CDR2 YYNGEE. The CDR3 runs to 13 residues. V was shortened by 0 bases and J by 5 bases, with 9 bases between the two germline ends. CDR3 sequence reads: CASSVVNSHEQYF. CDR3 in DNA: TGTGCCAGCAGCGTAGTTAATAGCCACGAGCAGTACTTC.

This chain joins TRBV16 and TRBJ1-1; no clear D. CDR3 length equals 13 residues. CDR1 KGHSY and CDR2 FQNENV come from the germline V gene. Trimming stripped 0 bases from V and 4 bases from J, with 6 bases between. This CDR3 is CASSQSWVTEAFF. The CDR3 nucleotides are TGTGCCAGCAGCCAATCCTGGGTCACTGAAGCTTTCTTT.

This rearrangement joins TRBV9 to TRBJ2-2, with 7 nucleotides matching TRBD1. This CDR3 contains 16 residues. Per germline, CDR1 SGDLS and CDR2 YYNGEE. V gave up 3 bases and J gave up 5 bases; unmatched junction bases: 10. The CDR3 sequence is CASSANRDSGTGELFF. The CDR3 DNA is TGTGCCAGCAGCGCCAACCGGGACAGTGGGACCGGGGAGCTGTTTTTT.